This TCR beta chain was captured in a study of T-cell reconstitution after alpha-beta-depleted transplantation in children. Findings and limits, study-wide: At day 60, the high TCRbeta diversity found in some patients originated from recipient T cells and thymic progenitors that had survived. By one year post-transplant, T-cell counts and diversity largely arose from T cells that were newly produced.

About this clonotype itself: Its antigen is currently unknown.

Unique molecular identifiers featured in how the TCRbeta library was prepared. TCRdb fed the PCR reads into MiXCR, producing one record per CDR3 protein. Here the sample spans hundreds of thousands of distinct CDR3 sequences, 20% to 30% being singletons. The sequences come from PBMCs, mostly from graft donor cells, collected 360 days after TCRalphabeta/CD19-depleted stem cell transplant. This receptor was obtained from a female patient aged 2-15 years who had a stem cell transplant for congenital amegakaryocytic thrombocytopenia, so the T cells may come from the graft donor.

The CDR3 here is CASSTNRGLAGESESSYEQYF. CDR3 nucleotides: TGTGCCAGCAGCACCAATAGGGGACTAGCGGGAGAGAGCGAAAGCTCCTACGAGCAGTACTTC. The J gene is TRBJ2-7, the V gene TRBV21-1; the D call TRBD2 from the table was never checked on the DNA. TRBV21-1 is deemed a pseudogene. CDR3 length equals 21 residues.